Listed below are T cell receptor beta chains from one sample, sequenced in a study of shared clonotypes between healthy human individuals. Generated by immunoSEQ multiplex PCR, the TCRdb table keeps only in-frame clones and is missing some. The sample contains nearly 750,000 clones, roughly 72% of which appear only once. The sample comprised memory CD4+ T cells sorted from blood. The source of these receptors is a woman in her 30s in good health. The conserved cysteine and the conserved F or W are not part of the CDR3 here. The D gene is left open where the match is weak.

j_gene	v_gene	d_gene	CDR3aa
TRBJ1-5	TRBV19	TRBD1	ASSRGQGANQPQH
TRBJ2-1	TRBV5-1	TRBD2	ASSVSSGGYNEQF
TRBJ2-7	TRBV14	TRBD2	ASSQASGVSYEQY
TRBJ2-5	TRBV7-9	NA	ASSLGPMETQY
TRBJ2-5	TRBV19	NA	ASGPGTLQETQY
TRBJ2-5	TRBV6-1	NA	ASSEGGMKTQY
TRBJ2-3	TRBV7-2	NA	ASSLDRGTQY
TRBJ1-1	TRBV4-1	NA	ASSQDKWAGVNTEAF
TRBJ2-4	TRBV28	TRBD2	ASSPRTRSGLAKNIQY
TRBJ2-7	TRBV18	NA	ASSPPGEEYEQY
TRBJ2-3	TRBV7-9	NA	ASSLGGRGTDTQY
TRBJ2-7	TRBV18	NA	ASSLGQPGDYEQY
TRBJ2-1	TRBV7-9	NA	ASSTLRNEQF
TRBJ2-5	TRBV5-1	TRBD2	ASSLAVTSGRETQY
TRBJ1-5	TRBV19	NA	ASSRSGTLYDQPQH
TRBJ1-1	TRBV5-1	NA	ASSLDRIRGPNTEAF
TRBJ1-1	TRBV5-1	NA	ASSFQGLNTEAF
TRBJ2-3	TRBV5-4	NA	ASSLGGGGSTDTQY
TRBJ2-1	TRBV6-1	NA	ASTWAGTGCF
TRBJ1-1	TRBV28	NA	ASSQGGRGTEAF
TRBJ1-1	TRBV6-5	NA	ASNFGGTGSEAF
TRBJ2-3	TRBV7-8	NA	ASSFSADTQY
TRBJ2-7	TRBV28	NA	ASSPVAPYEQY
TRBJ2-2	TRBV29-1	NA	SVTDTGELF
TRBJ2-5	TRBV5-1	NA	ASSFQGSETQY
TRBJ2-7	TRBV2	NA	ASSGRWEQY